Listed here is a single T cell receptor (beta chain). Its antigen is unidentified. Terminally differentiated effector memory CD45RA+ cells were excluded by CCR7 positive selection of CD45RO-negative cells. The study enrolled healthy HIV-negative adults without recent acute infections or vaccinations as donors. This specimen belongs to a study of shared clonotypes between healthy human individuals. Study summary: Each donor contributed plates that comprised three CD4 naive, three CD4 memory, two CD8 naive and one CD8 memory.

The CDR3 contains 14 residues. The V end lost 4 bases, the J end lost 2 bases, and 10 bases lay between the germline ends. CDR1 MGHRA and CDR2 YSYEKL come from the germline V gene. Repertoires were generated with immunoSEQ multiplex PCR, while TCRdb's copy carries only in-frame clones and drops some. Altogether roughly 2 million clones are present, roughly 95% being singletons, with the ten largest covering about 1.1%. Whole-study results and caveats: Several donors showed sharing of about 5.5% of naive CD4 clonotypes. Tissue TCR repertoires likely differ from these blood-only repertoires.

The sample comprised naive CD8+ T cells sorted from blood. The TCR comes from a man younger than 35 in good health. The J gene is TRBJ2-3, the V gene TRBV4-1; D not certain. Here the CDR3 DNA reads TGCGCCAGCAGCCCCGCCCGAGCCACAGATACGCAGTATTTT. Translating it yields CASSPARATDTQYF.